Presented here are 7 T cell receptor beta chains from one specimen sequenced in a study of cytomegalovirus exposure and HLA in healthy donors. It was with 60 Vbeta and 13 Jbeta primers that the PCR ran. The data were produced by immunoSEQ multiplex PCR, yet TCRdb's version contains in-frame clones alone and is incomplete. The repertoire shows 95,000 to 150,000 clones; the top ten hold roughly 2%. Sequencing was done on a sample of PBMCs. These receptor sequences come from a man aged 40-49 years in good health and CMV-seronegative.

The J gene is TRBJ2-7, the V gene TRBV6-6, with D possibly being TRBD1 (6 bases). Trimming took off 0 bases at V and 6 bases at J, with 12 bases between the two ends. The CDR3 spans 14 residues. Germline V lookup: CDR1 MNHNY, CDR2 SVGAGI (reference sequence). CDR3 sequence (DNA): TGTGCCAGCAGTTACTCGAAGGGGGTGGGCGAGCAGTACTTC. This translates into CASSYSKGVGEQYF.

This chain uses TRBV11-3 with TRBJ2-5; D possibly corresponds to TRBD2 (6 bases). Trimming removed 3 bases at V and 5 bases at J, with 16 bases between. Germline loops: CDR1 SGHNT, CDR2 YENEEA. The CDR3 has 15 residues. The CDR3 spells CASSFTPRETETQYF. The CDR3 DNA reads TGTGCCAGCAGCTTTACCCCCCGGGAGACGGAGACCCAGTACTTC.

The V call is TRBV20-1, the J call TRBJ2-3; no clear D. Trimming removed 8 bases at V and 4 bases at J, with 10 bases between. In germline, CDR1 is DFQATT, CDR2 SNEGSKA (reference sequence). The CDR3 runs 11 residues. The CDR3 DNA reads as TGCAGTACAAGACTTTCAGATACGCAGTATTTT. Protein product: CSTRLSDTQYF.

About this clone itself: Other nucleotide sequences from this sample produce the same CDR3. J is TRBJ1-1 and V is TRBV7-2, with D hard to call. V was cut by 6 bases and J by 1 base, with 9 bases left in between. Germline loops: CDR1 SGHTA, CDR2 FQGNSA. This CDR3 has 13 residues. CDR3 residues: CASSFSGNTEAFF. In nucleotides, the CDR3 is TGTGCCAGCAGTTTTTCGGGGAACACTGAAGCTTTCTTT.

The V gene is TRBV9, the J gene TRBJ2-3, with D tentatively TRBD2 (5 bases). The ends were cut back, 0 bases at V and 2 bases at J, with 16 bases in the middle. This CDR3 comprises 17 residues. Germline CDR1 reads SGDLS; CDR2 reads YYNGEE. Here the CDR3 reads CASSVARGGTNTDTQYF. DNA of the CDR3: TGTGCCAGCAGCGTAGCGCGCGGAGGAACAAACACAGATACGCAGTATTTT.

The chain has TRBV4-3 and TRBJ2-1; D unclear. Per germline, CDR1 LGHNA and CDR2 YSLEER. V was cut by 5 bases and J by 10 bases, with 15 bases left in between. There are 13 residues in the CDR3. In DNA, the CDR3 is TGCGCCAGCAGCAGGAGCTCCTCAAAGGAGCAGTTCTTC. Its protein is CASSRSSSKEQFF.

The J gene is TRBJ2-1, the V gene TRBV10-3; possibly TRBD2 for D (5 bases). V lost 4 bases to trimming and J lost 4 bases, with 11 bases between them. Germline V gene sequence: CDR1 ENHRY, CDR2 SYGVKD. The CDR3 totals 14 residues. The CDR3 sequence is CAISGETAYNEQFF. The CDR3 region has the DNA TGTGCCATCAGTGGGGAGACGGCGTACAATGAGCAGTTCTTC.